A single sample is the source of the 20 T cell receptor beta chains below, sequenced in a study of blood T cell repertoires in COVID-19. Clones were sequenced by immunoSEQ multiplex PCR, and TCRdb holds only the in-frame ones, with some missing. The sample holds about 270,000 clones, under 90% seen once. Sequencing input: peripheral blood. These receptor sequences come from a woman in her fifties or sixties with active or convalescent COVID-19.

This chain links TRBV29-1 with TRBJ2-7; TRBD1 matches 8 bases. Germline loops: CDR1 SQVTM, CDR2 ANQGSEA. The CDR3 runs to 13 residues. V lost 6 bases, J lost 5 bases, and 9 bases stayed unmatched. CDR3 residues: CSVVGQGNDEQYF. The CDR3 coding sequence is TGCAGCGTAGTTGGACAGGGTAACGACGAGCAGTACTTC.

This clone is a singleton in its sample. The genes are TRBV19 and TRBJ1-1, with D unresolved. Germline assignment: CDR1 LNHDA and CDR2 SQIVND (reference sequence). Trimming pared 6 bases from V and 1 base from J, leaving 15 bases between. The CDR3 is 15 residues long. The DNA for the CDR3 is TGTGCCAGTAGCCCTTCCGGGGTGAAGAACACTGAAGCTTTCTTT. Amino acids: CASSPSGVKNTEAFF.

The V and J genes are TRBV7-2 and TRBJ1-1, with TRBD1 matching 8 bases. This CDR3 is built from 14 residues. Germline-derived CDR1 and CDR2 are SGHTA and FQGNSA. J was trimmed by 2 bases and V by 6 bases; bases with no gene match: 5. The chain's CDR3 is CASRGDRGNTEAFF. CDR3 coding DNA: TGTGCCAGCAGAGGAGACAGGGGTAACACTGAAGCTTTCTTT.

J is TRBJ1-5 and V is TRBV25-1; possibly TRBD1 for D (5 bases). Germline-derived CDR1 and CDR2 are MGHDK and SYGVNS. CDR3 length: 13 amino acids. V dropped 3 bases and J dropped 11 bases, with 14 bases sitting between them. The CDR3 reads CASSETGREAQHF. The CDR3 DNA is TGTGCCAGCAGTGAGACTGGCAGGGAGGCCCAGCATTTT. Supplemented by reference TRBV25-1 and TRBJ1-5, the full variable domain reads EADIYQTPRYLVIGTGKKITLECSQTMGHDKMYWYQQDPGMELHLIHYSYGVNSTEKGDLSSESTVSRIRTEHFPLTLESARPSHTSQYLCASSETGREAQHFGDGTRLSIL.

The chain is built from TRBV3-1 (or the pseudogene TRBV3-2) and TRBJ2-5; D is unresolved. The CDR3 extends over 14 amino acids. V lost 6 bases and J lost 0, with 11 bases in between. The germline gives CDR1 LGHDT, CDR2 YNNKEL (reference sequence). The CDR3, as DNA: TGTGCCAGCAGTCACCGACTGAACCAAGAGACCCAGTACTTC. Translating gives CASSHRLNQETQYF.

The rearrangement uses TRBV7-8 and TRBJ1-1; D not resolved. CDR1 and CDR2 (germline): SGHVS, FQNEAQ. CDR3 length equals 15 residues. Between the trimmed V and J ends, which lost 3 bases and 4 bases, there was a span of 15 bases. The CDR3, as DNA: TGTGCCAGCAGCTTCTACTGGCTAAGGAGCACTGAAGCTTTCTTT. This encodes CASSFYWLRSTEAFF. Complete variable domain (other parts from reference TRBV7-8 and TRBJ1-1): GAGVSQSPRYKVAKRGQDVALRCDPISGHVSLFWYQQALGQGPEFLTYFQNEAQLDKSGLPSDRFFAERPEGSVSTLKIQRTQQEDSAVYLCASSFYWLRSTEAFFGQGTRLTVV.

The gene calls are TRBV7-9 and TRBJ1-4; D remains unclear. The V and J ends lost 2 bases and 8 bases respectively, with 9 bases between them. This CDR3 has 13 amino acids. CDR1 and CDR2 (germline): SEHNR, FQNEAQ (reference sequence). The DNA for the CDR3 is TGTGCCAGCAGCTTATGGGGAGGGGAAAAACTGTTTTTT. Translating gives CASSLWGGEKLFF. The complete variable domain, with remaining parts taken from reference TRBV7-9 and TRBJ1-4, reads DTGVSQNPRHKITKRGQNVTFRCDPISEHNRLYWYRQTLGQGPEFLTYFQNEAQLEKSRLLSDRFSAERPKGSFSTLEIQRTEQGDSAMYLCASSLWGGEKLFFGSGTQLSVL.

The CDR3 sequence is CAISAGISGNTIYF. CDR3 DNA sequence: TGTGCCATCAGTGCAGGGATCTCTGGAAACACCATATATTTT. The chain employs TRBV10-3 and TRBJ1-3, with a weak D call TRBD1 (5 bases). The CDR3 loop spans 14 amino acids. The V and J ends lost 4 bases and 0 bases respectively, with 7 bases between them. Per germline, CDR1 ENHRY and CDR2 SYGVKD.

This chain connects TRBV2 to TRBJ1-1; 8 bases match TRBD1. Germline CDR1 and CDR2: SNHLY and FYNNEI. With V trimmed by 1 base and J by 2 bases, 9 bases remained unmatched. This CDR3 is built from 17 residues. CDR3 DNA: TGTGCCAGCAGTGAAGTAGGTGCAGGGGGCTTAAACACTGAAGCTTTCTTT. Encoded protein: CASSEVGAGGLNTEAFF.

CDR3 coding DNA: TGTGCCAGCAGCTCGAGACAGTTTTTCTTT. Translated, it gives CASSSRQFFF. This chain uses TRBV3-1 (or the pseudogene TRBV3-2) with TRBJ1-1, with D perhaps TRBD1 (5 bases). Germline V gene lookup returns CDR1 LGHDT and CDR2 YNNKEL (reference sequence). V lost 5 bases, J lost 13 bases, and 11 bases lay in between. The CDR3 runs 10 residues.

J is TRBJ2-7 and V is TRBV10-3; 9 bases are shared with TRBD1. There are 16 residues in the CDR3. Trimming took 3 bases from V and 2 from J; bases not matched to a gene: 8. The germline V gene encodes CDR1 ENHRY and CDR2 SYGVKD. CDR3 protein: CAISDPGQGRTYEQYF. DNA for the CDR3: TGTGCCATCAGTGACCCCGGACAGGGGCGGACCTACGAGCAGTACTTC.

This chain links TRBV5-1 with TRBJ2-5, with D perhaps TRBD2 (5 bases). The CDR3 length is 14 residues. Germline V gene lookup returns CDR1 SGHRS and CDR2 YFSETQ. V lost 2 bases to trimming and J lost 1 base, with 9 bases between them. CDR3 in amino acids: CASSLLGPQETQYF. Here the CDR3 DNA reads TGCGCCAGCAGCTTACTAGGCCCCCAAGAGACCCAGTACTTC. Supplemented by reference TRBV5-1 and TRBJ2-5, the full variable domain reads KAGVTQTPRYLIKTRGQQVTLSCSPISGHRSVSWYQQTPGQGLQFLFEYFSETQRNKGNFPGRFSGRQFSNSRSEMNVSTLELGDSALYLCASSLLGPQETQYFGPGTRLLVL.

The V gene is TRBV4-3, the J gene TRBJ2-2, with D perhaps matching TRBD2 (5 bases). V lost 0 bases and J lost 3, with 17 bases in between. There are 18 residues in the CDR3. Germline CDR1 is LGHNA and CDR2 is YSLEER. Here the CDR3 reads CASSQDRSRGLYTGELFF. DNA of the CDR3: TGCGCCAGCAGCCAAGATCGTTCCCGGGGTTTGTACACCGGGGAGCTGTTTTTT.

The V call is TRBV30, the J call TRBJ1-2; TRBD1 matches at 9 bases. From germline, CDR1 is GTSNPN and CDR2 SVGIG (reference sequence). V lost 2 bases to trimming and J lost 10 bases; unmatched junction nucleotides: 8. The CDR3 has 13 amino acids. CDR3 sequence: CAWSSGTGNVYTF. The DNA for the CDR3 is TGTGCCTGGAGTTCCGGGACAGGGAACGTCTACACCTTC.

The CDR3 sequence is CASSSRQDPNYGYTF. CDR3 nucleotide sequence: TGTGCCAGTAGTTCAAGACAGGATCCCAACTATGGCTACACCTTC. The V gene is TRBV19, the J gene TRBJ1-2; D may be TRBD1 (6 bases). This CDR3 is built from 15 residues. CDR1 LNHDA and CDR2 SQIVND come from the germline V gene (reference sequence). Trimming took off 5 bases at V and 2 bases at J, with 15 bases between the two ends.

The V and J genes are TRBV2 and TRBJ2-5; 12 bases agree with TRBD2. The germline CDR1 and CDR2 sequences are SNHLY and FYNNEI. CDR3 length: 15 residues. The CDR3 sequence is CAESRTSGAQETQYF. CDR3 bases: TGTGCAGAGAGCCGGACTAGCGGGGCTCAAGAGACCCAGTACTTC.

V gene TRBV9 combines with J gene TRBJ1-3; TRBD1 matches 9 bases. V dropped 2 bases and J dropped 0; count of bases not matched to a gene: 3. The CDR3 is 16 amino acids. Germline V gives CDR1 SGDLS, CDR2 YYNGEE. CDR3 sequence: CASSVGQGISGNTIYF. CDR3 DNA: TGTGCCAGCAGCGTGGGACAGGGCATCTCTGGAAACACCATATATTTT.

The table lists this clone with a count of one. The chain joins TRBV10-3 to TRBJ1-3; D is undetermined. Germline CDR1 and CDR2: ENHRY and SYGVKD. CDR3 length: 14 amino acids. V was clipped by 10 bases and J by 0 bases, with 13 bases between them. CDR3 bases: TGTGCCACAAGACCGGGAGACTCTGGAAACACCATATATTTT. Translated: CATRPGDSGNTIYF.

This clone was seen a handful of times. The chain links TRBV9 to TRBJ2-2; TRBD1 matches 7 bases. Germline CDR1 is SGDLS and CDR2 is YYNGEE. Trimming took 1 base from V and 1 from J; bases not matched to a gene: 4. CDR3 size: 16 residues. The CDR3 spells CASSVRTGQNTGELFF. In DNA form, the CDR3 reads TGTGCCAGCAGCGTAAGGACAGGTCAGAACACCGGGGAGCTGTTTTTT.

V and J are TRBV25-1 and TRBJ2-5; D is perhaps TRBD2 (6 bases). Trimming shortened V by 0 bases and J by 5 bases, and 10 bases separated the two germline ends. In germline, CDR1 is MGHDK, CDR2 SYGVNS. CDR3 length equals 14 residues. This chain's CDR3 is CASSEYVEGETQYF. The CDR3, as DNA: TGTGCCAGCAGTGAATACGTGGAGGGGGAGACCCAGTACTTC.